A single sample gave rise to the 20 T cell receptor beta chains below, sequenced in a study of blood T cell repertoires in COVID-19. Generated by immunoSEQ multiplex PCR, the TCRdb table keeps only in-frame clones and is missing some. The sample shows 50,000 to 65,000 clones, approximately 89% of them seen only once. Input material: peripheral blood. The receptors come from a man aged 55 to 70 with active COVID-19.

The chain couples TRBV2 to TRBJ2-7, with 8 bases that match TRBD1. The length of the CDR3 is 15 residues. Germline loops: CDR1 SNHLY, CDR2 FYNNEI. The trim removed 2 bases at V and 6 bases at J, leaving 9 bases unmatched. The CDR3 DNA sequence: TGTGCCAGCAGTGAATATGGGGTTCAGGGGGCCGAGCAGTACTTC. It is translated as CASSEYGVQGAEQYF.

J is TRBJ2-1 and V is TRBV9; perhaps TRBD1 as D (5 bases). CDR1 is SGDLS and CDR2 is YYNGEE in the germline V gene. V dropped 0 bases and J dropped 7 bases, with 23 bases sitting between them. The CDR3 is made up of 18 amino acids. The CDR3 reads CASSVAGGWGPPGNEQFF. The CDR3 region has the DNA TGTGCCAGCAGCGTAGCGGGTGGTTGGGGCCCCCCGGGTAATGAGCAGTTCTTC.

This clone was counted between two and nine times. V gene TRBV6-4 combines with J gene TRBJ2-2; 7 bases fit TRBD2. The V gene's germline CDR1 is MRHNA and CDR2 SNTAGT. The CDR3 runs 15 residues. V gave up 8 bases and J gave up 3 bases; unmatched junction bases: 9. CDR3 DNA sequence: TGTGCCAGCCGACCGGGACTACACGACACCGGGGAGCTGTTTTTT. This codes for CASRPGLHDTGELFF.

The gene calls are TRBV18 and TRBJ2-5, with TRBD1 matching 11 bases. The V and J ends lost 3 bases and 5 bases, in that order; junction bases with no gene match: 8. The CDR3 consists of 16 residues. CDR1 and CDR2 (germline): KGHSH, LQKENI. The CDR3 bases are TGTGCCAGCTCACCGCCCGGGACAGGGGGTCGGGAGACCCAGTACTTC. The encoded protein is CASSPPGTGGRETQYF.

This rearrangement joins TRBV19 to TRBJ2-2; D ambiguous. CDR1 is LNHDA, CDR2 SQIVND, per germline (reference sequence). V gave up 1 base and J gave up 3 bases, with 6 bases separating them. This CDR3 is 14 amino acids long. Written as DNA, the CDR3 is TGTGCCAGTAGTATAGTTCGGGACACCGGGGAGCTGTTTTTT. It codes for CASSIVRDTGELFF. Based on the CDR3 plus reference TRBV19 and TRBJ2-2, the full variable domain is DGGITQSPKYLFRKEGQNVTLSCEQNLNHDAMYWYRQDPGQGLRLIYYSQIVNDFQKGDIAEGYSVSREKKESFPLTVTSAQKNPTAFYLCASSIVRDTGELFFGEGSRLTVL.

The chain couples TRBV24-1 to TRBJ1-2; 10 nucleotides agree with TRBD1. CDR1 and CDR2 (germline): KGHDR, SFDVKD. CDR3 length: 14 amino acids. J was trimmed by 8 bases and V by 4 bases; bases with no gene match: 6. The CDR3 DNA reads TGTGCCACCAGTGACCGGGACAGGGGATACGGCTACACCTTC. Translation: CATSDRDRGYGYTF.

The J gene is TRBJ2-7, the V gene TRBV18; 7 bases are a match to TRBD2. Trimming removed 3 bases from V and 6 bases from J; junction bases left unmatched: 11. The length of the CDR3 is 15 residues. The germline V gene has CDR1 KGHSH and CDR2 LQKENI. The CDR3 bases are TGTGCCAGCTCACCGATAGGACTAGGCGGGGTCGAGCAGTACTTC. Protein: CASSPIGLGGVEQYF. Drawing the rest from reference TRBV18 and TRBJ2-7, the complete variable domain is NAGVMQNPRHLVRRRGQEARLRCSPMKGHSHVYWYRQLPEEGLKFMVYLQKENIIDESGMPKERFSAEFPKEGPSILRIQQVVRGDSAAYFCASSPIGLGGVEQYFGPGTRLTVT.

V gene TRBV5-6 combines with J gene TRBJ1-1; possible D gene TRBD1, 6 bases. The V end was cut by 4 bases, the J end by 7 bases, with 17 bases between. Germline V gene lookup returns CDR1 SGHDT and CDR2 YYEEEE. The CDR3 loop spans 14 amino acids. This chain's CDR3 is CASSKTGLGGEAFF. The CDR3 bases are TGTGCCAGCAGCAAGACGGGCCTAGGGGGTGAAGCTTTCTTT.

This chain joins TRBV12-5 and TRBJ2-1; 7 bases agree with TRBD1. The CDR3 loop spans 15 amino acids. The V gene end was trimmed by 6 bases and the J gene end by 1 base; junction bases not matched to a gene: 6. Germline V CDR1 and CDR2: LGHNT, FRNRAP. The CDR3 sequence is CASGPDRRSYNEQFF. CDR3 DNA: TGTGCTAGTGGACCGGACAGGAGGTCCTACAATGAGCAGTTCTTC.

This chain joins TRBV4-1 and TRBJ1-4, with 9 bases fitting TRBD1. The germline V gene has CDR1 MGHRA and CDR2 YSYEKL. The CDR3 consists of 16 residues. V gave up 0 bases and J gave up 9 bases; unmatched junction bases: 8. CDR3 nucleotide sequence: TGCGCCAGCAGCCAAGAACTGACAGGGGGGTGGAAAAAACTGTTTTTT. Translation: CASSQELTGGWKKLFF.

The rearrangement joins TRBV28 to TRBJ2-1, with TRBD2 matching over 12 bases. V was clipped by 7 bases and J by 7 bases; unmatched bases: 8. Germline V gives CDR1 MDHEN, CDR2 SYDVKM. The CDR3 runs 15 residues. The DNA of the CDR3 is TGTGCCAGCAACAGACTAGCGGGAGTTCCAAATGAGCAGTTCTTC. As protein: CASNRLAGVPNEQFF.

The V and J genes are TRBV19 and TRBJ1-6; D gene ambiguous. Trimming removed 3 bases from V and 6 bases from J, with 15 bases in between. This CDR3 spans 16 amino acids. Germline values: CDR1 LNHDA, CDR2 SQIVND (reference sequence). The CDR3, as DNA: TGTGCCAGTAGTATTGGCGGGTACATCGGTAATTCACCCCTCCACTTT. It specifies CASSIGGYIGNSPLHF.

A single count supports this clone. The chain has TRBV28 and TRBJ2-7; D may be TRBD1 (5 bases). The CDR3 consists of 12 residues. Germline assignment: CDR1 MDHEN and CDR2 SYDVKM. The V end lost 4 bases, the J end lost 4 bases, and 8 bases lay between the germline ends. CDR3 nucleotide sequence: TGTGCCAGCAGTTGGCAGGGATACGAGCAGTACTTC. This gives the protein CASSWQGYEQYF. The full variable domain, completed using reference TRBV28 and TRBJ2-7, is DVKVTQSSRYLVKRTGEKVFLECVQDMDHENMFWYRQDPGLGLRLIYFSYDVKMKEKGDIPEGYSVSREKKERFSLILESASTNQTSMYLCASSWQGYEQYFGPGTRLTVT.

In DNA form, the CDR3 reads TGTGCCAGCAGCCCAGACAGGGGGCTGGGGGAGACCCAGTACTTC. The encoded protein is CASSPDRGLGETQYF. The rearrangement joins TRBV7-6 to TRBJ2-5; 10 nucleotides align to TRBD1. The CDR3 extends over 15 amino acids. V dropped 5 bases and J dropped 5; count of bases not matched to a gene: 8. Germline values: CDR1 SGHVS, CDR2 FNYEAQ.

As concerns this clone: Other DNA sequences of this sample code for an identical CDR3. The rearrangement joins TRBV7-2 to TRBJ2-7, with 9 positions matching TRBD2. CDR1 and CDR2 from the germline V gene are SGHTA and FQGNSA. V lost 1 base to trimming and J lost 1 base; unmatched junction nucleotides: 5. CDR3 length equals 16 residues. CDR3: CASSLGVSGSSYEQYF. In DNA, the CDR3 is TGTGCCAGCAGCTTAGGGGTTAGCGGGAGTTCCTACGAGCAGTACTTC.

The rearrangement links TRBV5-6 to TRBJ2-7, with 9 bases that match TRBD1. Per the germline V gene, CDR1 is SGHDT and CDR2 is YYEEEE. V lost 2 bases to trimming and J lost 3 bases; unmatched junction nucleotides: 6. The CDR3 loop spans 15 amino acids. DNA of the CDR3: TGTGCCAGCAGCTTTGGGGACAGGGAATACTACGAGCAGTACTTC. Translated: CASSFGDREYYEQYF.

The chain joins TRBV24-1 to TRBJ2-2; D gene ambiguous. Germline V gives CDR1 KGHDR, CDR2 SFDVKD. This CDR3 comprises 14 residues. The V end lost 5 bases, the J end lost 0 bases, and 6 bases lay between the germline ends. This CDR3 reads CATSARTNTGELFF. The CDR3 DNA follows: TGTGCCACCAGTGCCAGGACGAACACCGGGGAGCTGTTTTTT.

The chain links TRBV5-4 to TRBJ2-7; TRBD1 agrees at 10 bases. With V trimmed by 4 bases and J by 6 bases, 1 base remained unmatched. The CDR3 consists of 12 residues. Germline V gene sequence: CDR1 SGHNT, CDR2 YYREEE (reference sequence). CDR3 sequence (DNA): TGTGCCAGCAGCAGGACAGGGGGCGAGCAGTACTTC. Its protein product is CASSRTGGEQYF.

The V call is TRBV9, the J call TRBJ2-5; 8 bases are shared with TRBD1. After removal of 1 base from V and 7 bases from J, the junction contained 9 bases not matched to a gene. The CDR3 covers 15 residues. CDR1 is SGDLS and CDR2 is YYNGEE in the germline V gene. Written as DNA, the CDR3 is TGTGCCAGCAGCGTATCCCTGACAGGGGAGGCGACCCAGTACTTC. This translates into CASSVSLTGEATQYF.

The V gene is TRBV14, the J gene TRBJ1-5, with D perhaps TRBD1 (5 bases). CDR1 and CDR2 (germline): SGHDN, FVKESK. The CDR3 contains 13 residues. V shed 0 bases and J shed 6 bases, with 6 bases lying between them. Here the CDR3 DNA reads TGTGCCAGCAGCCAAGACGGGGGTCAGCCCCAGCATTTT. It codes for CASSQDGGQPQHF.